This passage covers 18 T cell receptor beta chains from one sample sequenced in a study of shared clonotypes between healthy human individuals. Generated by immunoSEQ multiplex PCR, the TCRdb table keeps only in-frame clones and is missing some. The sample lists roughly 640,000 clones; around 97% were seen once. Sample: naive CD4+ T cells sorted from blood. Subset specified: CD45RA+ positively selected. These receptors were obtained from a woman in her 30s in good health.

CDR3 sequence (DNA): TGTGCCAGTAGTTTCAACAACAGGGGGAGGACCATAGAGCAGTTCTTC. It encodes CASSFNNRGRTIEQFF. The chain employs TRBV19 and TRBJ2-1; 8 bases are shared with TRBD1. V shed 5 bases, J shed 10 bases, and the junction held 16 bases outside the gene matches. This CDR3 has 16 residues. The germline V gene encodes CDR1 LNHDA and CDR2 SQIVND (reference sequence).

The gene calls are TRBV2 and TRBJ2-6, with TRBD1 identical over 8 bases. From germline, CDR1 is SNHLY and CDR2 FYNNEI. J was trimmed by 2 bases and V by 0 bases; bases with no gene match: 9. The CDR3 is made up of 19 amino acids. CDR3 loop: CASSEAPGQGAPGANVLTF. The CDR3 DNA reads TGTGCCAGCAGTGAAGCCCCGGGCCAGGGGGCGCCTGGGGCCAACGTCCTGACTTTC.

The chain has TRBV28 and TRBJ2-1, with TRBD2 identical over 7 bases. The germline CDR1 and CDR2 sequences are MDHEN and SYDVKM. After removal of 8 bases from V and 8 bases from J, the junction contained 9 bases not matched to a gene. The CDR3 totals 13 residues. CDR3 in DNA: TGTGCCAGCGGGAGGGCCTCCCGGGATGAGCAGTTCTTC. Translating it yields CASGRASRDEQFF. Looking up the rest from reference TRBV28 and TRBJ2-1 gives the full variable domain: DVKVTQSSRYLVKRTGEKVFLECVQDMDHENMFWYRQDPGLGLRLIYFSYDVKMKEKGDIPEGYSVSREKKERFSLILESASTNQTSMYLCASGRASRDEQFFGPGTRLTVL.

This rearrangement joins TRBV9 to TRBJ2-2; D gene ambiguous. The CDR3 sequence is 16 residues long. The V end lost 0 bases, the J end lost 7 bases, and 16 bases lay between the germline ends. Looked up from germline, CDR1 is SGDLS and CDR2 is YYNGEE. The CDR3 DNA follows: TGTGCCAGCAGCGTAGTCGGACGAACACTCGGCGGGGAGCTGTTTTTT. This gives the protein CASSVVGRTLGGELFF. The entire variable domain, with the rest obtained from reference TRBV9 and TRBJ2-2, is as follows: DSGVTQTPKHLITATGQRVTLRCSPRSGDLSVYWYQQSLDQGLQFLIQYYNGEERAKGNILERFSAQQFPDLHSELNLSSLELGDSALYFCASSVVGRTLGGELFFGEGSRLTVL.

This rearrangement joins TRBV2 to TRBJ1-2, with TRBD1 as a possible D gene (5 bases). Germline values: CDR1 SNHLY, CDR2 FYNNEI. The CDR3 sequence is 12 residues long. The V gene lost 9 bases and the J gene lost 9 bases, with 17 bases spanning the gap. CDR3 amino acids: CASGGFRDRYTF. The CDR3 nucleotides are TGTGCCAGTGGAGGTTTTAGGGACCGCTACACCTTC.

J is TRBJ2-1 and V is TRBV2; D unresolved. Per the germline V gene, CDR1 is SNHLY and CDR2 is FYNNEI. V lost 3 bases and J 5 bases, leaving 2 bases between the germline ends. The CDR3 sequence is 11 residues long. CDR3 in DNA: TGTGCCAGCAGTGATAACAATGAGCAGTTCTTC. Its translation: CASSDNNEQFF.

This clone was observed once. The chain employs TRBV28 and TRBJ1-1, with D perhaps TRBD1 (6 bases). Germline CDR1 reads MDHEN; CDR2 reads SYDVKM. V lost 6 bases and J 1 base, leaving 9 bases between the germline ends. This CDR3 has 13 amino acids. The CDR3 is CASRRTENTEAFF. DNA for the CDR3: TGTGCCAGCAGACGGACAGAGAACACTGAAGCTTTCTTT.

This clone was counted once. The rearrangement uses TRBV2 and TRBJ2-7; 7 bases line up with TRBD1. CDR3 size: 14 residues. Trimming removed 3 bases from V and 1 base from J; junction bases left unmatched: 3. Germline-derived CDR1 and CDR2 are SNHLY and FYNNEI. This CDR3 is CASSDQGVSYEQYF. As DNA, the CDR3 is TGTGCCAGCAGTGACCAGGGGGTTTCCTACGAGCAGTACTTC.

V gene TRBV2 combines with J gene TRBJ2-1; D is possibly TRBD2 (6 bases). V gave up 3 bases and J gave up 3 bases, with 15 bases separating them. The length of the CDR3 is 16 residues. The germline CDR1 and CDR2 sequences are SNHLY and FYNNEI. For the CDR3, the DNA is TGTGCCAGCAGTGAGAAACGGGAGTCCTACTACAATGAGCAGTTCTTC. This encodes CASSEKRESYYNEQFF.

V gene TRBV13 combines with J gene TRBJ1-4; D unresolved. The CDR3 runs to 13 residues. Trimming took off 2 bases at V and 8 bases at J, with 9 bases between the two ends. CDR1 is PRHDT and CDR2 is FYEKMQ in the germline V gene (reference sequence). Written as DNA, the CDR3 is TGTGCCAGCAGCTTACGTTTCGGGGAAAAACTGTTTTTT. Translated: CASSLRFGEKLFF.

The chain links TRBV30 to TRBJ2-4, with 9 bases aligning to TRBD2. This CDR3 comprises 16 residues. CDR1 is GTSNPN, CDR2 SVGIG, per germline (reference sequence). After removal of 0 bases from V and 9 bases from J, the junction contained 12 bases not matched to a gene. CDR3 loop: CAWSVRTGSGRGIQYF. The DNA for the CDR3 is TGTGCCTGGAGTGTAAGAACGGGTAGCGGGAGAGGCATTCAGTACTTC.

CDR3 in DNA: TGTGCCAGCAGCCACTCAGGGTTAATAGGCTATGAGCAGTTCTTC. Amino acid sequence: CASSHSGLIGYEQFF. The chain uses TRBV11-2 and TRBJ2-1; perhaps TRBD1 as D (5 bases). V was clipped by 5 bases and J by 8 bases, with 19 bases between them. Germline V gene sequence: CDR1 SGHAT, CDR2 FQNNGV. This CDR3 has 15 residues.

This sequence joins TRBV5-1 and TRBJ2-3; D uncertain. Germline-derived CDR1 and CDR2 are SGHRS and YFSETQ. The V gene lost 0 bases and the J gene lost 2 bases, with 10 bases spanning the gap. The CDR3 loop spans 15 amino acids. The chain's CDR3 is CASSLDGNPTDTQYF. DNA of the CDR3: TGCGCCAGCAGCTTGGATGGAAATCCCACAGATACGCAGTATTTT. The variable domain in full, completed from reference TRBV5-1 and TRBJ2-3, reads KAGVTQTPRYLIKTRGQQVTLSCSPISGHRSVSWYQQTPGQGLQFLFEYFSETQRNKGNFPGRFSGRQFSNSRSEMNVSTLELGDSALYLCASSLDGNPTDTQYFGPGTRLTVL.

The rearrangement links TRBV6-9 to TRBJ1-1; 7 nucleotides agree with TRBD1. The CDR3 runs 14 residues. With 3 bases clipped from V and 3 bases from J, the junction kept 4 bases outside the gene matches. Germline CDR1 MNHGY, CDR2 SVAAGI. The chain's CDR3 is CASSYSRGHTEAFF. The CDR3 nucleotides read TGTGCCAGCAGTTACTCGAGGGGGCACACTGAAGCTTTCTTT.

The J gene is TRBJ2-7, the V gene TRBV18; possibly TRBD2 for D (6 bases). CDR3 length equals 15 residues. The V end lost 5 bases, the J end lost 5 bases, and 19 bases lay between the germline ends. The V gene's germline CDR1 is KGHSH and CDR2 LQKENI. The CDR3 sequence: CASSTTLAPPDEQYF. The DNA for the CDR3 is TGTGCCAGCTCAACCACACTAGCTCCCCCTGACGAGCAGTACTTC.

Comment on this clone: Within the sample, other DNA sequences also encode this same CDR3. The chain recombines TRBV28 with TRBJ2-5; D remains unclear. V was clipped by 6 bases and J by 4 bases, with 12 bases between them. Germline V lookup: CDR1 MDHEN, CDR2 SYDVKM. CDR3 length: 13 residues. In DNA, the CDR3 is TGTGCCAGCAGCACGGGTGGTTTAGAGACCCAGTACTTC. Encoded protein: CASSTGGLETQYF.

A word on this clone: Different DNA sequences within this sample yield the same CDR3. Here the CDR3 DNA reads TGTGCCAGCAGTTTGGACAGGGGCAACTATGGCTACACCTTC. Translated, it gives CASSLDRGNYGYTF. This chain links TRBV28 with TRBJ1-2, with 9 bases lining up with TRBD1. V lost 3 bases to trimming and J lost 2 bases; unmatched junction nucleotides: 1. In germline, CDR1 is MDHEN, CDR2 SYDVKM. This CDR3 comprises 14 residues.

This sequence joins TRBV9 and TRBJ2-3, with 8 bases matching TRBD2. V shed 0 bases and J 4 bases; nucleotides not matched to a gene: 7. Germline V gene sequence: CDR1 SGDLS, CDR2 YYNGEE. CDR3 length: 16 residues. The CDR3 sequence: CASSVDASGWADTQYF. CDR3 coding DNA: TGTGCCAGCAGCGTAGATGCTAGCGGGTGGGCAGATACGCAGTATTTT.